A selection of T cell receptor beta chains follows, all from one sample in a study of post-analysis software for immune sequencing data. TCRdb analysed the PCR reads with MiXCR anew, one entry per CDR3 protein. The sample contains 600,000 to 700,000 distinct CDR3 sequences, around 64% of which appear only once. The specimen was blood. The receptors stem from a girl aged 2-10 years with multiple sclerosis. Both conserved end residues are part of each CDR3. A D gene is named only where the DNA matches it firmly. Some rows mark clone size as missing; the rest say once, few, many or name a class of expanded clone.

CDR3 DNA: TGTGCCAGCAGCTTAGGGCCGGGGCCCTATGGCTACACCTTC; CDR3 protein: CASSLGPGPYGYTF; V gene: TRBV7-2; D gene: .; J gene: TRBJ1-2; clone size: .
CDR3 DNA: TGCAGTGCCCACAGGACTAGCGGGAGCTACGAGCAGTACTTC; CDR3 protein: CSAHRTSGSYEQYF; V gene: TRBV20-1; D gene: TRBD2; J gene: TRBJ2-7; clone size: .
CDR3 DNA: TGTGCCAGCAGTCGACAGGACGGGAACACTGAAGCTTTCTTT; CDR3 protein: CASSRQDGNTEAFF; V gene: TRBV12-3/TRBV12-4; D gene: .; J gene: TRBJ1-1; clone size: .
CDR3 DNA: TGTGCCAGCAGTACTCGGGGACTAGCGGGATACAATGAGCAGTTCTTC; CDR3 protein: CASSTRGLAGYNEQFF; V gene: TRBV12-3/TRBV12-4; D gene: TRBD2; J gene: TRBJ2-1; clone size: .
CDR3 DNA: TGTGCCAGCAGTCCCCTGGAGGGGAGGCAAGCTTTCTTT; CDR3 protein: CASSPLEGRQAFF; V gene: TRBV6-6; D gene: .; J gene: TRBJ1-1; clone size: .
CDR3 DNA: TGCAGTGCTAGTCACGGACAGGGGGCTTTCAATGAGCAGTTCTTC; CDR3 protein: CSASHGQGAFNEQFF; V gene: TRBV20-1; D gene: TRBD1; J gene: TRBJ2-1; clone size: .
CDR3 DNA: TGTGCCAGCAGCCTACAGGGACGCGAGCAGTACTTC; CDR3 protein: CASSLQGREQYF; V gene: TRBV6-2/TRBV6-3; D gene: .; J gene: TRBJ2-7; clone size: few
CDR3 DNA: TGTGCCAGCAGCTTATTTGGGGGCGGGGACATTCAGTACTTC; CDR3 protein: CASSLFGGGDIQYF; V gene: TRBV7-9; D gene: .; J gene: TRBJ2-4; clone size: .
CDR3 DNA: TGTGCCAGCTCACCACCGATCGGGCCTAAAGAGACCCAGTACTTC; CDR3 protein: CASSPPIGPKETQYF; V gene: TRBV18; D gene: .; J gene: TRBJ2-5; clone size: .
CDR3 DNA: TGCAGCGTCAAAAGGTCGGGGGCGCGGGATGAGCAGTTCTTC; CDR3 protein: CSVKRSGARDEQFF; V gene: TRBV29-1; D gene: .; J gene: TRBJ2-1; clone size: few
CDR3 DNA: TGCAGTGCTAGGGAGACAGTAATGGGGGAGACCCAGTACTTC; CDR3 protein: CSARETVMGETQYF; V gene: TRBV20-1; D gene: .; J gene: TRBJ2-5; clone size: .
CDR3 DNA: TGCGCCAGCAGACCGGGACCCAGTATTGAGACTCAGTACTTC; CDR3 protein: CASRPGPSIETQYF; V gene: TRBV5-1; D gene: .; J gene: TRBJ2-5; clone size: .
CDR3 DNA: TGTGCCAGCAGTTACTCGATTGGGGGGATAACCGGGGAGCTGTTTTTT; CDR3 protein: CASSYSIGGITGELFF; V gene: TRBV6-5; D gene: .; J gene: TRBJ2-2; clone size: once
CDR3 DNA: TGTGCCAGCATGGGGGCAGGCAATAACTATGGCTACACCTTC; CDR3 protein: CASMGAGNNYGYTF; V gene: TRBV2; D gene: .; J gene: TRBJ1-2; clone size: .
CDR3 DNA: TGCAGCGTTGAACGGATCCTCGGGGAGACCCAGTACTTC; CDR3 protein: CSVERILGETQYF; V gene: TRBV29-1; D gene: .; J gene: TRBJ2-5; clone size: few
CDR3 DNA: TGTGCCAGCAGCTTAAAGCAGGGGGCTGGAGGTGTTGAGCAGTTCTTC; CDR3 protein: CASSLKQGAGGVEQFF; V gene: TRBV7-2; D gene: TRBD1; J gene: TRBJ2-1; clone size: .
CDR3 DNA: TGTGCCAGCAGTTCGCCCACGGGCGAGCAGTTCTTC; CDR3 protein: CASSSPTGEQFF; V gene: TRBV27; D gene: .; J gene: TRBJ2-1; clone size: few
CDR3 DNA: TGTGCCAGCAGTCGCGGGAGTTTAGGCAAAAACATTCAGTACTTC; CDR3 protein: CASSRGSLGKNIQYF; V gene: TRBV12-3/TRBV12-4; D gene: TRBD2; J gene: TRBJ2-4; clone size: .
CDR3 DNA: TGTGCCAGCAGCTTCCGCCGGGGTAAAGGGCCCTACAATGAGCAGTTCTTC; CDR3 protein: CASSFRRGKGPYNEQFF; V gene: TRBV7-2; D gene: .; J gene: TRBJ2-1; clone size: .
CDR3 DNA: TGTGCCAGCAGCCAGGGGATTAATGAAAAACTGTTTTTT; CDR3 protein: CASSQGINEKLFF; V gene: TRBV7-2; D gene: .; J gene: TRBJ1-4; clone size: .
CDR3 DNA: TGTGCCAGCCGAACGGGACAGGGGAATGGCTACACCTTC; CDR3 protein: CASRTGQGNGYTF; V gene: TRBV12-3/TRBV12-4; D gene: TRBD1; J gene: TRBJ1-2; clone size: few
CDR3 DNA: TGTGCCAGCATGGGGGCGGGGGAGACCCAGTACTTC; CDR3 protein: CASMGAGETQYF; V gene: TRBV2; D gene: .; J gene: TRBJ2-5; clone size: .
CDR3 DNA: TGCAGCGTGTGGACTAGCGGTACCCTTGAGCAGTTCTTC; CDR3 protein: CSVWTSGTLEQFF; V gene: TRBV29-1; D gene: TRBD2; J gene: TRBJ2-1; clone size: .
CDR3 DNA: TGCAGTGCTAGAGTACGGGACGGACACTATGGCTACACCTTC; CDR3 protein: CSARVRDGHYGYTF; V gene: TRBV20-1; D gene: .; J gene: TRBJ1-2; clone size: .
CDR3 DNA: TGTGCCAGCAGCTCTATTTCCCGGGATAACCAGTGGGAGCAGTACTTC; CDR3 protein: CASSSISRDNQWEQYF; V gene: TRBV7-8; D gene: .; J gene: TRBJ2-7; clone size: few
CDR3 DNA: TGTGCCAGCAGCTTAAAGGTTGGGGTAGAGCAGTTCTTC; CDR3 protein: CASSLKVGVEQFF; V gene: TRBV7-2; D gene: .; J gene: TRBJ2-1; clone size: .
CDR3 DNA: TGTGCCAGCAGTTTACGGACAGGGGGGTTTGGCTACACCTTC; CDR3 protein: CASSLRTGGFGYTF; V gene: TRBV12-3/TRBV12-4; D gene: TRBD1; J gene: TRBJ1-2; clone size: .
CDR3 DNA: TGCGCCAGCAGCCTCAGGCAGGGAATGAACGAGCAGTACTTC; CDR3 protein: CASSLRQGMNEQYF; V gene: TRBV4-1; D gene: .; J gene: TRBJ2-7; clone size: .
CDR3 DNA: TGTGCCAGCAGCGTAGCGGTCACAGATACGCAGTATTTT; CDR3 protein: CASSVAVTDTQYF; V gene: TRBV9; D gene: .; J gene: TRBJ2-3; clone size: few
CDR3 DNA: TGTGCCAGCAGCCGCTCACTAGCGGGGCAGTTCTTC; CDR3 protein: CASSRSLAGQFF; V gene: TRBV5-4; D gene: TRBD2; J gene: TRBJ2-1; clone size: .
CDR3 DNA: TGCGCCAGCCGTATCAGTCTAGCGGCCTACTACAATGAGCAGTTCTTC; CDR3 protein: CASRISLAAYYNEQFF; V gene: TRBV5-1; D gene: TRBD2; J gene: TRBJ2-1; clone size: .
CDR3 DNA: TGCAGTGCTAGAGCCCGCAGGGCCTACGAGCAGTACTTC; CDR3 protein: CSARARRAYEQYF; V gene: TRBV20-1; D gene: .; J gene: TRBJ2-7; clone size: .
CDR3 DNA: TGTGCCAGCAGTGAATCTGGGACAGTTCTATACGAGCAGTACTTC; CDR3 protein: CASSESGTVLYEQYF; V gene: TRBV6-1; D gene: TRBD1; J gene: TRBJ2-7; clone size: few
CDR3 DNA: TGTGCCAGCGTAGTACTAGCGGGATACGGCGGGGACAATGAGCAGTTCTTC; CDR3 protein: CASVVLAGYGGDNEQFF; V gene: TRBV6-1; D gene: TRBD2; J gene: TRBJ2-1; clone size: .
CDR3 DNA: TGTGCCAGCAGCTTCGGACTAGCGGGGGTGGAGCAGTTCTTC; CDR3 protein: CASSFGLAGVEQFF; V gene: TRBV7-2; D gene: TRBD2; J gene: TRBJ2-1; clone size: .
CDR3 DNA: TGTGCCACCAGTGACGGACAGGGTTGGGAGACCCAGTACTTC; CDR3 protein: CATSDGQGWETQYF; V gene: TRBV24-1; D gene: TRBD1; J gene: TRBJ2-5; clone size: .
CDR3 DNA: TGTGCCAGCAGCCCTGCGGACATCGCCTACGAGCAGTACTTC; CDR3 protein: CASSPADIAYEQYF; V gene: TRBV28; D gene: .; J gene: TRBJ2-7; clone size: .
CDR3 DNA: TGTGCCATCAGTGAGCCCCCCACTGAAGCTTTCTTT; CDR3 protein: CAISEPPTEAFF; V gene: TRBV10-3; D gene: .; J gene: TRBJ1-1; clone size: few
CDR3 DNA: TGTGCCAACAGCTTAGGACAGAGCTATGGCTACACCTTC; CDR3 protein: CANSLGQSYGYTF; V gene: TRBV11-1; D gene: .; J gene: TRBJ1-2; clone size: once
CDR3 DNA: TGTGCCAGCAGCGGCAATCCAGGGGATCAGCCCCAGCATTTT; CDR3 protein: CASSGNPGDQPQHF; V gene: TRBV7-8; D gene: .; J gene: TRBJ1-5; clone size: .
CDR3 DNA: TGTGCCAGCAGTCCTCCGACAGGGGATCAAGAGACCCAGTACTTC; CDR3 protein: CASSPPTGDQETQYF; V gene: TRBV6-5; D gene: TRBD1; J gene: TRBJ2-5; clone size: .
CDR3 DNA: TGTGCCAGCAGCTTAGGGGTAGCGGGATTTAACAATGAGCAGTTCTTC; CDR3 protein: CASSLGVAGFNNEQFF; V gene: TRBV7-9; D gene: TRBD2; J gene: TRBJ2-1; clone size: .
CDR3 DNA: TGCGCCAGCAGCTCGGTGGGGGAGGACACTGAAGCTTTCTTT; CDR3 protein: CASSSVGEDTEAFF; V gene: TRBV5-1; D gene: .; J gene: TRBJ1-1; clone size: .
CDR3 DNA: TGTGCCACACACGCTGACGGGACAGGGGGCTTGTCTAATGAAAAACTGTTTTTT; CDR3 protein: CATHADGTGGLSNEKLFF; V gene: TRBV12-3/TRBV12-4; D gene: TRBD1; J gene: TRBJ1-4; clone size: .
CDR3 DNA: TGCGCCAGCAGCTTGGCCTTTCGGGACGAGCAGTACTTC; CDR3 protein: CASSLAFRDEQYF; V gene: TRBV5-1; D gene: .; J gene: TRBJ2-7; clone size: .
CDR3 DNA: TGTGCCAGCAGTTTCCGATGGCGGATTAGCACAGATACGCAGTATTTT; CDR3 protein: CASSFRWRISTDTQYF; V gene: TRBV12-3/TRBV12-4; D gene: .; J gene: TRBJ2-3; clone size: .
CDR3 DNA: TGTGCCAACAGCGTAAGCCCAGGGGGAACTGGGGCCAACGTCCTGACTTTC; CDR3 protein: CANSVSPGGTGANVLTF; V gene: TRBV9; D gene: TRBD1; J gene: TRBJ2-6; clone size: .
CDR3 DNA: TGTGCCGGGACGGGAGGCCTACAAGAGACCCAGTACTTC; CDR3 protein: CAGTGGLQETQYF; V gene: TRBV2; D gene: TRBD2; J gene: TRBJ2-5; clone size: .
CDR3 DNA: TGCAGTGCCCCGAGGACAGGGGAATACGAGCAGTACTTC; CDR3 protein: CSAPRTGEYEQYF; V gene: TRBV20-1; D gene: TRBD1; J gene: TRBJ2-7; clone size: .
CDR3 DNA: TGTGCCAGCTCACTATTTTCGTTGGACAGGGGAAACTACAATGAGCAGTTCTTC; CDR3 protein: CASSLFSLDRGNYNEQFF; V gene: TRBV18; D gene: TRBD1; J gene: TRBJ2-1; clone size: .
CDR3 DNA: TGCGCCAGCAGTTCAAATACCGGGCCGTACACAGATACGCAGTATTTT; CDR3 protein: CASSSNTGPYTDTQYF; V gene: TRBV10-2; D gene: .; J gene: TRBJ2-3; clone size: .
CDR3 DNA: TGCAGTGCTAGCCCAGGGGGCGGGTATGGCTACACCTTC; CDR3 protein: CSASPGGGYGYTF; V gene: TRBV20-1; D gene: TRBD1; J gene: TRBJ1-2; clone size: few
CDR3 DNA: TGTGCCAGCAGCTTAGTAGGAGGGAGAGGGGTCTACGAGCAGTACTTC; CDR3 protein: CASSLVGGRGVYEQYF; V gene: TRBV7-6; D gene: .; J gene: TRBJ2-7; clone size: .
CDR3 DNA: TGTGCCAGCAGCCCGCGACTAGCGGGAGGGTCTGACGAGCAGTACTTC; CDR3 protein: CASSPRLAGGSDEQYF; V gene: TRBV9; D gene: TRBD2; J gene: TRBJ2-7; clone size: once
CDR3 DNA: TGTGCCAGCAGCAAACGAGGGACGAGGGGCACCTACGAGCAGTACTTC; CDR3 protein: CASSKRGTRGTYEQYF; V gene: TRBV21-1; D gene: .; J gene: TRBJ2-7; clone size: few